The 5 T cell receptor beta chains listed next were all sequenced from one sample in a study of blood T cell repertoires in COVID-19. This table comes from immunoSEQ multiplex PCR, and its TCRdb copy is limited to in-frame clones, with some not included. The table shows under 250,000 clones, with 70% to 90% occurring only once. Sequenced input: peripheral blood. The receptors derive from a man aged 50 or older with COVID-19, enrolled during active disease.

The CDR3 reads CASSQATVPTGEQYF. The CDR3 DNA is TGCGCCAGCAGCCAAGCCACTGTCCCGACGGGGGAGCAGTACTTC. The rearrangement joins TRBV4-3 to TRBJ2-7, with TRBD2 as a possible D gene (5 bases). Germline CDR1 reads LGHNA; CDR2 reads YSLEER. Between the trimmed V and J ends, which lost 1 base and 7 bases, there was a span of 17 bases. The CDR3 length is 15 residues.

This chain connects TRBV6-5 to TRBJ1-5; no definite D call. The V end was cut by 0 bases, the J end by 3 bases, with 9 bases between. From germline, CDR1 is MNHEY and CDR2 SVGAGI. This CDR3 comprises 15 residues. The CDR3 sequence: CASSYSPTDNQPQHF. CDR3 coding DNA: TGTGCCAGCAGTTACTCGCCCACAGACAATCAGCCCCAGCATTTT.

This clone appeared a single time. One junction end does not reproduce the germline sequence, and a read error may be involved. This chain links TRBV7-7 with TRBJ2-1; D might be TRBD2 (6 bases). CDR1 and CDR2 (germline): SSHAT, FNYEAQ (reference sequence). This CDR3 contains 15 residues. The CDR3 region has the DNA TGTGCTAGCAGCTGGGGGACTGCTTCCTACAATGAGCAGTTCTTC. The encoded protein is CASSWGTASYNEQFF.

This clone was seen a single time. The rearrangement links TRBV3-1 (or the pseudogene TRBV3-2) to TRBJ2-2, with D maybe TRBD2 (6 bases). Between the trimmed V and J ends, which lost 3 bases and 0 bases, there was a span of 11 bases. There are 16 residues in the CDR3. Germline-derived CDR1 and CDR2 are LGHDT and YNNKEL (reference sequence). This CDR3 reads CASSHVSGTNTGELFF. Written as DNA, the CDR3 is TGTGCCAGCAGCCACGTTAGCGGCACGAACACCGGGGAGCTGTTTTTT.

The V call is TRBV5-1, the J call TRBJ1-1, with 9 bases aligning to TRBD1. Germline lookup yields CDR1 SGHRS and CDR2 YFSETQ. J gave up 7 bases and V 3 bases, and 10 bases lay outside the gene matches. This CDR3 spans 15 amino acids. The chain's CDR3 is CASSWGDRDQLEAFF. DNA of the CDR3: TGCGCCAGCAGCTGGGGGGACAGGGATCAGCTTGAAGCTTTCTTT.